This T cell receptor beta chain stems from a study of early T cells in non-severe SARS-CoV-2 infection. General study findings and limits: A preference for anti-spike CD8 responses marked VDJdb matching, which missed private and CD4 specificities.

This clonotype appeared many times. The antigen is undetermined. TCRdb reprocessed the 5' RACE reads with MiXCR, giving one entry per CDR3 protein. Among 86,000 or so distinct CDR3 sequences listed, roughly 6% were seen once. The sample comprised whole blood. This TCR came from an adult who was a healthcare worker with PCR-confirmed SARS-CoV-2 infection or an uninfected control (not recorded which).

CDR3 bases: TGTGCCAGCAGTGTGCGATTGAACACTGAAGCTTTCTTT. Translation gives CASSVRLNTEAFF. The V gene is TRBV6-1, the J gene TRBJ1-1; D unresolved. V was pared by 4 bases and J by 0 bases, with 6 bases between. The CDR3 loop spans 13 amino acids. CDR1 is MNHNS, CDR2 SASEGT, per germline.